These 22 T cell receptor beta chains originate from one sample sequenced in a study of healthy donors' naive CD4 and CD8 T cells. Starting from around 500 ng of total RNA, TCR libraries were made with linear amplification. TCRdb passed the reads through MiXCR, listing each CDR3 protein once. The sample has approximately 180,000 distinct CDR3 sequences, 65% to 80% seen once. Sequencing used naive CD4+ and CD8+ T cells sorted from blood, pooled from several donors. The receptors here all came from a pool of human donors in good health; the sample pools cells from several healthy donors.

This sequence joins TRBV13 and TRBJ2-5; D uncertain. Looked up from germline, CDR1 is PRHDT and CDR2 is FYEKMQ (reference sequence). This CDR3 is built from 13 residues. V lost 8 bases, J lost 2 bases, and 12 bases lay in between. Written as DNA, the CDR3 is TGTGCCAGCTCCGCGCACTTGCAAGAGACCCAGTACTTC. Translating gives CASSAHLQETQYF.

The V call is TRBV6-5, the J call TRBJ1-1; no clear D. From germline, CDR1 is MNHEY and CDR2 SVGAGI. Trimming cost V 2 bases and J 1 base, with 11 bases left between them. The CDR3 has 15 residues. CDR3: CASSYSVNGNTEAFF. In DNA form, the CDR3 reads TGTGCCAGCAGTTACAGCGTCAATGGGAACACTGAAGCTTTCTTT.

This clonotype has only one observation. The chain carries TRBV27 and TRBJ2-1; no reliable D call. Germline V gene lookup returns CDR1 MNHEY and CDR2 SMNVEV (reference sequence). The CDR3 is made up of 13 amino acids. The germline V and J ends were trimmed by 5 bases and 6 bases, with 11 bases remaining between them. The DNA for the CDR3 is TGTGCCAGCAGTCCCTGGACGGGCAATGAGCAGTTCTTC. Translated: CASSPWTGNEQFF.

The CDR3 is CSAGGSVGEKLFF. DNA for the CDR3: TGCAGCGCAGGGGGATCGGTAGGAGAAAAACTGTTTTTT. The gene calls are TRBV29-1 and TRBJ1-4, with 7 bases matching TRBD1. This CDR3 is built from 13 residues. Per germline, CDR1 SQVTM and CDR2 ANQGSEA. With 7 bases clipped from V and 8 bases from J, the junction kept 10 bases outside the gene matches.

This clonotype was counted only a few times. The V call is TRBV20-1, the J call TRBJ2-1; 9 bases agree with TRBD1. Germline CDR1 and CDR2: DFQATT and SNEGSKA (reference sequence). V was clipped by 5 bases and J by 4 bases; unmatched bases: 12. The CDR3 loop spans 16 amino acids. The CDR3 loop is CSAPPSGTGIYNEQFF. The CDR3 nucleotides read TGCAGTGCTCCTCCGTCCGGGACAGGGATTTACAATGAGCAGTTCTTC.

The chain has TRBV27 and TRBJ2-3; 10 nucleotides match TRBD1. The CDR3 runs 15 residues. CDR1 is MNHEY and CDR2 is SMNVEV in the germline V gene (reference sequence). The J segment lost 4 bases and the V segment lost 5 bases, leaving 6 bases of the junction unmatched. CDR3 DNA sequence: TGTGCCAGCAGTAACCCGGGACAGGGGTCAGATACGCAGTATTTT. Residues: CASSNPGQGSDTQYF.

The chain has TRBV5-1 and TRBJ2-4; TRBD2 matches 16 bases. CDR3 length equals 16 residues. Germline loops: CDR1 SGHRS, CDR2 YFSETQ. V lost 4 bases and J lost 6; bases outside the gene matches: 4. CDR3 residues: CASSPGLAGGGNIQYF. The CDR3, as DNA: TGCGCCAGCAGCCCGGGACTAGCGGGAGGGGGAAACATTCAGTACTTC. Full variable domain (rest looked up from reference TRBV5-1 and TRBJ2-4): KAGVTQTPRYLIKTRGQQVTLSCSPISGHRSVSWYQQTPGQGLQFLFEYFSETQRNKGNFPGRFSGRQFSNSRSEMNVSTLELGDSALYLCASSPGLAGGGNIQYFGAGTRLSVL.

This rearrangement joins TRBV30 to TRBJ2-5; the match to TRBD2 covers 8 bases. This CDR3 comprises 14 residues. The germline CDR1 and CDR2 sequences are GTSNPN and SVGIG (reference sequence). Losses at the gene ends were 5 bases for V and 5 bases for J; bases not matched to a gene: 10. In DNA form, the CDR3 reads TGTGCCTGGTGCCCCGGTAGCGGGGCGGAGACCCAGTACTTC. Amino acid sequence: CAWCPGSGAETQYF. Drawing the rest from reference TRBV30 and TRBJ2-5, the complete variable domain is SQTIHQWPATLVQPVGSPLSLECTVEGTSNPNLYWYRQAAGRGLQLLFYSVGIGQISSEVPQNLSASRPQDRQFILSSKKLLLSDSGFYLCAWCPGSGAETQYFGPGTRLLVL.

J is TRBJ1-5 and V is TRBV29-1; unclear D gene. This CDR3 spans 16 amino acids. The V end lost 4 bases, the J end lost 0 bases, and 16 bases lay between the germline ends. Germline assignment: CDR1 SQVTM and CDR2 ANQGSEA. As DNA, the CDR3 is TGCAGCGTTGTGATCCGGGCATCAGATAGCAATCAGCCCCAGCATTTT. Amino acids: CSVVIRASDSNQPQHF.

CDR3: CASSPRGKARGEQFF. The CDR3 DNA reads TGTGCCAGCAGCCCCCGAGGAAAGGCTCGGGGTGAGCAGTTCTTC. The gene calls are TRBV11-1 and TRBJ2-1; perhaps TRBD2 as D (5 bases). Germline V CDR1 and CDR2: SGHAT, FQDESV (reference sequence). V lost 5 bases and J 9 bases, leaving 20 bases between the germline ends. The CDR3 runs 15 residues. The full variable domain, in which reference TRBV11-1 and TRBJ2-1 provide the parts outside the CDR3, is EAEVAQSPRYKITEKSQAVAFWCDPISGHATLYWYRQILGQGPELLVQFQDESVVDDSQLPKDRFSAERLKGVDSTLKIQPAELGDSAMYLCASSPRGKARGEQFFGPGTRLTVL.

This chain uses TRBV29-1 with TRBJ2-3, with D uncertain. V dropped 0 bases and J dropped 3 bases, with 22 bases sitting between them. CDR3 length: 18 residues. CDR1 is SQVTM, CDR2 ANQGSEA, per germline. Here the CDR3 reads CSVEDPLGATLITDTQYF. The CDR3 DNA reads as TGCAGCGTTGAAGACCCCTTAGGTGCGACCCTAATTACAGATACGCAGTATTTT.

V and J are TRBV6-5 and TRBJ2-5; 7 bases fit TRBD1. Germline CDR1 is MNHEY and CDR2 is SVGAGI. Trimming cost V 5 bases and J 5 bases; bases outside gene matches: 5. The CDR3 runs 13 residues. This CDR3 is CASSPDRVETQYF. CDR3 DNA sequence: TGTGCCAGCAGTCCCGACAGGGTGGAGACCCAGTACTTC.

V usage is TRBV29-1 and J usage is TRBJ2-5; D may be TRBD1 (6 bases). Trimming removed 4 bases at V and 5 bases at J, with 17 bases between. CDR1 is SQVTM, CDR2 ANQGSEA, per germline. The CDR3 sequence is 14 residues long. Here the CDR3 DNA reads TGCAGCGTTGGCCCGGACAGTAGGGGTGAGACCCAGTACTTC. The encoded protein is CSVGPDSRGETQYF.

As DNA, the CDR3 is TGCAGTGCCCAAGAGACTAGCGGGAGCAGCTCCTACGAGCAGTACTTC. Translating gives CSAQETSGSSSYEQYF. This chain uses TRBV20-1 with TRBJ2-7; TRBD2 agrees at 12 bases. The V gene's germline CDR1 is DFQATT and CDR2 SNEGSKA (reference sequence). After removal of 6 bases from V and 0 bases from J, the junction contained 9 bases not matched to a gene. The CDR3 extends over 16 amino acids.

In DNA, the CDR3 is TGTGCCAGCAGTTACTCGATGGGCGGTACCACCTATGGCTACACCTTC. It encodes CASSYSMGGTTYGYTF. The chain couples TRBV6-5 to TRBJ1-2; no reliable D call. The germline V gene encodes CDR1 MNHEY and CDR2 SVGAGI. CDR3 length: 16 amino acids. V was pared by 0 bases and J by 4 bases, with 15 bases between.

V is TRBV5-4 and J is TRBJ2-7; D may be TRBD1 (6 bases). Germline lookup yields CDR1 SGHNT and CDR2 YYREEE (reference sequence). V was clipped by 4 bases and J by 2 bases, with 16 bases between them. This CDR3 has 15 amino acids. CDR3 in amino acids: CASSRSTGLPYEQYF. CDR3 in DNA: TGTGCCAGCAGCAGGTCGACAGGTCTGCCCTACGAGCAGTACTTC.

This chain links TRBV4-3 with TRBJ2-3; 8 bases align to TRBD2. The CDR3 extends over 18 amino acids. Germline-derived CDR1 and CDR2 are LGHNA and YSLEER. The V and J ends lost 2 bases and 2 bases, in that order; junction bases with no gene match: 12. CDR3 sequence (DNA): TGCGCCAGCAGCCAAATCGCGCAGCGGGAGTTTCCCACAGATACGCAGTATTTT. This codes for CASSQIAQREFPTDTQYF.

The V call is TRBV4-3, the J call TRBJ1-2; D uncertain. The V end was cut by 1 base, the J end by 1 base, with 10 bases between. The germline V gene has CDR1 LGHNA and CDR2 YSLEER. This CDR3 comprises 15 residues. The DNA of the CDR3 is TGCGCCAGCAGCCAAGTCCGCCATTTTAACTATGGCTACACCTTC. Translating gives CASSQVRHFNYGYTF.

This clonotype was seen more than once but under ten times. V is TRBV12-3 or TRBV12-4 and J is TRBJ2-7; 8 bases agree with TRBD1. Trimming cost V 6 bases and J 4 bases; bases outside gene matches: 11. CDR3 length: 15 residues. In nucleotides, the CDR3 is TGTGCCAGCAGCCGACAGGGGTCGAGCTCTTACGAGCAGTACTTC. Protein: CASSRQGSSSYEQYF.

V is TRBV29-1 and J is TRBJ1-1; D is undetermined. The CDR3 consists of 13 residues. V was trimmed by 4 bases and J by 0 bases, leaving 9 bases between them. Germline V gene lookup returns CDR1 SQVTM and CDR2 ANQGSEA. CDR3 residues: CSVALRMNTEAFF. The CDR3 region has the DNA TGCAGCGTTGCTTTGCGGATGAACACTGAAGCTTTCTTT.

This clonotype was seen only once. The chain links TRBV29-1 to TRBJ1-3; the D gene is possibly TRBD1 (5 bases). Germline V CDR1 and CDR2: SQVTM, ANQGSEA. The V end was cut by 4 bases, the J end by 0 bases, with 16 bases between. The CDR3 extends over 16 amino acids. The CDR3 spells CSVGPGEGPSGNTIYF. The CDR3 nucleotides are TGCAGCGTTGGACCCGGAGAGGGGCCCTCTGGAAACACCATATATTTT.

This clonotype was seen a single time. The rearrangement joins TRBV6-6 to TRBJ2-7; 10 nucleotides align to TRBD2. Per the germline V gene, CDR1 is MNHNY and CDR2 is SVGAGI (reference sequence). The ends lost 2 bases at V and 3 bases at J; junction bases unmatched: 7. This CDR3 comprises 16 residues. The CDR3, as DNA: TGTGCCAGCAGTTACGGTGTCCTAGCGGGAGACTACGAGCAGTACTTC. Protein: CASSYGVLAGDYEQYF.